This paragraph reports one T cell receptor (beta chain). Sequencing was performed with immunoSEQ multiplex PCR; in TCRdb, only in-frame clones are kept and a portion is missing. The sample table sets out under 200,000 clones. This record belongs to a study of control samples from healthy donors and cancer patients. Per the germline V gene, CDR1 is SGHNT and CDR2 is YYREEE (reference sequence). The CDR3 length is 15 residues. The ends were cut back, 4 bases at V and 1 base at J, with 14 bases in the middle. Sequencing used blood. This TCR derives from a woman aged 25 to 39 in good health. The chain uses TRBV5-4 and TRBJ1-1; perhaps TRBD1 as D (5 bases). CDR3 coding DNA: TGTGCCAGCAGCACGGGACCGGACCAGAACACTGAAGCTTTCTTT. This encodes CASSTGPDQNTEAFF.